The clone carrying this T cell receptor (beta chain) is categorized as medium-sized. Its target is unknown. This sample was included in a study of liver allograft versus peripheral blood T cells. Study as a whole: Recipients' peripheral blood T cell receptor repertoires were compared with those in transplanted livers.

TCRdb re-analysed the reads in MiXCR, keeping a single row per CDR3 protein. The profile shows about 10,000 distinct CDR3 sequences, about 20% of them singletons. The CDR3 is 17 amino acids. V lost 5 bases, J lost 7 bases, and 23 bases lay in between. The germline CDR1 and CDR2 sequences are MNHEY and SVGEGT. Study-wide findings and caveats: Repertoires of T cell receptors in liver allografts reportedly differed from peripheral blood repertoires.

The rearrangement links TRBV6-2 or TRBV6-3 to TRBJ1-4; possibly TRBD1 for D (6 bases). This sequence originates from a human patient who had a liver transplant. Some T cells here may be from the graft donor. CDR3 sequence (DNA): TGTGCCAGCAGTCGCACATTGGTCAGGGGAAGTAGTGAAAAACTGTTTTTT. This codes for CASSRTLVRGSSEKLFF.